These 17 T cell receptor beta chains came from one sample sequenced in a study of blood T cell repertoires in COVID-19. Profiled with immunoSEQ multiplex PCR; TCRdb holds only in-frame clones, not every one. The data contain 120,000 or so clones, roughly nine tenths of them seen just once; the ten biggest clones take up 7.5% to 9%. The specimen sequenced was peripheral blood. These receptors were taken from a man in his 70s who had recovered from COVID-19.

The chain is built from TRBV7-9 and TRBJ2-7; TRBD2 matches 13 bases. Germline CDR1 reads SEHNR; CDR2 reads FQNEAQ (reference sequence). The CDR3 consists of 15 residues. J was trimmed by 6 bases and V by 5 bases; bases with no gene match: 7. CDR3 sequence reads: CASSLGTSGKGEQYF. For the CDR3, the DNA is TGTGCCAGCAGCCTGGGGACTAGCGGGAAGGGCGAGCAGTACTTC.

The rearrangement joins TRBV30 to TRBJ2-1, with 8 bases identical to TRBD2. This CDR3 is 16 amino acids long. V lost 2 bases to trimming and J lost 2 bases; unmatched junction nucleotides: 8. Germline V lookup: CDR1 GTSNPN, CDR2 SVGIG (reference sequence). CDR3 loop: CAWSPTLRGAYNEQFF. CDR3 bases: TGTGCCTGGAGTCCGACGTTGCGGGGGGCCTACAATGAGCAGTTCTTC.

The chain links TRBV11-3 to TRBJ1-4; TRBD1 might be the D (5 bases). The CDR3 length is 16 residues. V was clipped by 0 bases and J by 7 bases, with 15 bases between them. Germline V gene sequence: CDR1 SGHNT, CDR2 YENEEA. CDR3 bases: TGTGCCAGCAGCTTAGAGGTCGCGGGGCGGGCTGAAAAACTGTTTTTT. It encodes CASSLEVAGRAEKLFF.

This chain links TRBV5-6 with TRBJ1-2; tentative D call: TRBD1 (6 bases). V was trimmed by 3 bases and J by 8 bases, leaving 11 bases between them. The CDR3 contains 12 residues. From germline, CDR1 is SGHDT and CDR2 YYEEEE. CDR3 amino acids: CASSYRDRGYTF. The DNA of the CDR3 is TGTGCCAGCAGCTACAGGGACCGCGGCTACACCTTC.

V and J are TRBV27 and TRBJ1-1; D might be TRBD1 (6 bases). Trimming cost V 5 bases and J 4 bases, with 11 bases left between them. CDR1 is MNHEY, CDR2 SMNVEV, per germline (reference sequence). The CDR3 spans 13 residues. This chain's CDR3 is CASSLQGSTEAFF. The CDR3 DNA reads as TGTGCCAGCAGTCTACAGGGTAGCACTGAAGCTTTCTTT.

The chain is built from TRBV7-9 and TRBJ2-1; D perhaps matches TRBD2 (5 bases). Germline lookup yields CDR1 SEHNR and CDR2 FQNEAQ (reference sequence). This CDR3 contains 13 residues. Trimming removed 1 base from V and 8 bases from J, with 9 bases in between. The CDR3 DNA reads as TGTGCCAGCAGCTTAGTATTCGGGGATGAGCAGTTCTTC. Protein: CASSLVFGDEQFF.

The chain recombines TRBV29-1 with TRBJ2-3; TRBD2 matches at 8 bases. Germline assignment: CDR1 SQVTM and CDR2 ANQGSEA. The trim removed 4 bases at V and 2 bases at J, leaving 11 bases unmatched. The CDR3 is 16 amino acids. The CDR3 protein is CSVGGRAGGLTDTQYF. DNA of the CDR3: TGCAGCGTTGGGGGGCGGGCGGGGGGCCTCACAGATACGCAGTATTTT.

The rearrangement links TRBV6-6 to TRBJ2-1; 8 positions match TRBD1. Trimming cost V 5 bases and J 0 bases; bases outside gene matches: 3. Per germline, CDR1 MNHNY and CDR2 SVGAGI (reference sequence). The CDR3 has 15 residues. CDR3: CASSRGQGSYNEQFF. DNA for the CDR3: TGTGCCAGCAGTCGCGGACAGGGCTCCTACAATGAGCAGTTCTTC.

The CDR3 is CSVEVPRDNEQFF. The CDR3 nucleotides are TGCAGCGTTGAAGTCCCTAGAGACAATGAGCAGTTCTTC. This chain uses TRBV29-1 with TRBJ2-1; D gene uncertain. The CDR3 consists of 13 residues. V was clipped by 1 base and J by 5 bases, with 9 bases between them. Germline loops: CDR1 SQVTM, CDR2 ANQGSEA.

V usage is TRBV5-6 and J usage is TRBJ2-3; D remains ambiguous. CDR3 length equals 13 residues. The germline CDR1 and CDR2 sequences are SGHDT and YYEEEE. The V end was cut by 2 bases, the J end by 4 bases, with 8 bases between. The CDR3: CASSFLRADTQYF. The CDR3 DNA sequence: TGTGCCAGCAGCTTCCTCCGCGCAGATACGCAGTATTTT.

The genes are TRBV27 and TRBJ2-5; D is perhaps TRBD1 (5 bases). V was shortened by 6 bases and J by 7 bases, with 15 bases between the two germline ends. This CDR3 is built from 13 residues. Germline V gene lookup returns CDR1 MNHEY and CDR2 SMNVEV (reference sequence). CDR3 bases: TGTGCCAGCAGGACAGCGAGCCAGGGGACCCAGTACTTC. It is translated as CASRTASQGTQYF.

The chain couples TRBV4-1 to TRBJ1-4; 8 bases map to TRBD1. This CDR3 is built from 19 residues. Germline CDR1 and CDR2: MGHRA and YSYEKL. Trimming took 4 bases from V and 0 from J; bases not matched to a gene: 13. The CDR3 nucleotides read TGCGCCAGCAGCCGCGTGGCCGGGACAGGTGTCGCAACTAATGAAAAACTGTTTTTT. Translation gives CASSRVAGTGVATNEKLFF.

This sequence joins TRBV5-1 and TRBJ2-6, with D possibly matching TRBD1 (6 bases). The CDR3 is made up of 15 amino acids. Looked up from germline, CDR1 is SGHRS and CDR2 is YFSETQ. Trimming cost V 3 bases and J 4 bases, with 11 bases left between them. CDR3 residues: CASSYQGPGANVLTF. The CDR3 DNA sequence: TGCGCCAGCAGCTACCAGGGGCCGGGGGCCAACGTCCTGACTTTC.

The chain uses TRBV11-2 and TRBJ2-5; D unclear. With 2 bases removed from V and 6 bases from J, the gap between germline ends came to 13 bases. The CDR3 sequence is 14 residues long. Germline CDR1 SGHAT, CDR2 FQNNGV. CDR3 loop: CASSLLGLRQTQYF. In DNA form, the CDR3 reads TGTGCCAGCAGCTTACTAGGCCTAAGGCAGACCCAGTACTTC.

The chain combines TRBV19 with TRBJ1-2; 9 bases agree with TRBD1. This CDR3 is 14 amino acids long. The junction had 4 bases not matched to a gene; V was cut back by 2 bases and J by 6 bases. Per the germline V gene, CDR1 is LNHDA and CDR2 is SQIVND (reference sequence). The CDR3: CASSIIGTGNGYTF. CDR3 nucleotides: TGTGCCAGTAGTATAATTGGGACAGGGAATGGCTACACCTTC.

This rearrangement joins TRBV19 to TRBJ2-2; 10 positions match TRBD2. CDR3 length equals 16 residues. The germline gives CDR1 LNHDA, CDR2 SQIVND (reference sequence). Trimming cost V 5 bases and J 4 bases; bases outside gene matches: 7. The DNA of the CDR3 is TGTGCCAGTAGTCTAGCGGGGGTCGGGTTCACCGGGGAGCTGTTTTTT. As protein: CASSLAGVGFTGELFF.

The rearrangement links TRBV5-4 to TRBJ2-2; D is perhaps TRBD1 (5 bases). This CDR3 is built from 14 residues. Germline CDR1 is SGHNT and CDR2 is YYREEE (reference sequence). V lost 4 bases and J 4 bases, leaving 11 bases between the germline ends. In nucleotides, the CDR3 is TGTGCCAGCAGCCCCCAGGGTGGCACCGGGGAGCTGTTTTTT. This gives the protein CASSPQGGTGELFF.